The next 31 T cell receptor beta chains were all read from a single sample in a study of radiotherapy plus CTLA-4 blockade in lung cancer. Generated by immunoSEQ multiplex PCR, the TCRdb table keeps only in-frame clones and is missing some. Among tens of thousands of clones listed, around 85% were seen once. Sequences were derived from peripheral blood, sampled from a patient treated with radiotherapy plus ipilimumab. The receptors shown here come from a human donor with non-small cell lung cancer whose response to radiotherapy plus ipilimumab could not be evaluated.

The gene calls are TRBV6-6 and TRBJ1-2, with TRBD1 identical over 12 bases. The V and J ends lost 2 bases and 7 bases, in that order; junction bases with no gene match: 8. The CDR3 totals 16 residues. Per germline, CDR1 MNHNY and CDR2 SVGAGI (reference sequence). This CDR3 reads CASSYGPGQGAAGYTF. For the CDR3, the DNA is TGTGCCAGCAGTTACGGTCCGGGACAGGGGGCTGCTGGCTACACCTTC.

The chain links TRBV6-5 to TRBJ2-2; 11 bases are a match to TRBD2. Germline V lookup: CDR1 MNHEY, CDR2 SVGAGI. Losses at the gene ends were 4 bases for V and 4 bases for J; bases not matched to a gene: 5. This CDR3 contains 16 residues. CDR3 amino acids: CASSSIAGGGTGELFF. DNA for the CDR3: TGTGCCAGCAGTTCAATAGCGGGGGGGGGCACCGGGGAGCTGTTTTTT.

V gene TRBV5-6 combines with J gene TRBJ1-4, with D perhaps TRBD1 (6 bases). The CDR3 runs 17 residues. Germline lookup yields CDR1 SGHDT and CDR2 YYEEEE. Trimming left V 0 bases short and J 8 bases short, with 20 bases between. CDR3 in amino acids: CASSLGSLRTAAEKLFF. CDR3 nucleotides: TGTGCCAGCAGCTTGGGATCGTTGCGGACAGCCGCCGAAAAACTGTTTTTT.

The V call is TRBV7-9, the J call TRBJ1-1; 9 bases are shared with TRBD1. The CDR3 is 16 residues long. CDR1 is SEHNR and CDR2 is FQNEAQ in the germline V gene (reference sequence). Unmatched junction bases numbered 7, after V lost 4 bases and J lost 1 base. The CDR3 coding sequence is TGTGCCAGCAGCTACCATCCGGGACAGGGGAACACTGAAGCTTTCTTT. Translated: CASSYHPGQGNTEAFF.

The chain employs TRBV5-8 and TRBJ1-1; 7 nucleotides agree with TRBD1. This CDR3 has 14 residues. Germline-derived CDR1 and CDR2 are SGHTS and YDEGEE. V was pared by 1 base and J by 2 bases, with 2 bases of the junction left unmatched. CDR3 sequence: CASSLWDSNTEAFF. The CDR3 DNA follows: TGTGCCAGCAGCTTGTGGGACAGCAACACTGAAGCTTTCTTT.

CDR3 residues: CAWSVGGGSGETQYF. The DNA of the CDR3 is TGTGCCTGGAGTGTAGGGGGGGGCTCGGGAGAGACCCAGTACTTC. This chain joins TRBV30 and TRBJ2-5, with a weak D call TRBD2 (7 bases). Germline lookup yields CDR1 GTSNPN and CDR2 SVGIG (reference sequence). CDR3 length: 15 residues. Trimming removed 0 bases at V and 4 bases at J, with 15 bases between.

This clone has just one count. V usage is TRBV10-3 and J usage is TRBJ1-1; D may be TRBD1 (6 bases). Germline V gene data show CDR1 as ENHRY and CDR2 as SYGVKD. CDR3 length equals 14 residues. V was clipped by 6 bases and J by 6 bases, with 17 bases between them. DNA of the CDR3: TGTGCCATCAGCCCCGGCAGGGGAGTTGCTGAAGCTTTCTTT. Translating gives CAISPGRGVAEAFF.

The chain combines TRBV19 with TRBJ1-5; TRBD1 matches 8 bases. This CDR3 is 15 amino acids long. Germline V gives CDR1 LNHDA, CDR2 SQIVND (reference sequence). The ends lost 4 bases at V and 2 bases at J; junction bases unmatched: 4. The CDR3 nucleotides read TGTGCCAGTAGTACGACAGGGGCCGGCAATCAGCCCCAGCATTTT. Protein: CASSTTGAGNQPQHF. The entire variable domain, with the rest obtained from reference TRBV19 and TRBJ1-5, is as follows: DGGITQSPKYLFRKEGQNVTLSCEQNLNHDAMYWYRQDPGQGLRLIYYSQIVNDFQKGDIAEGYSVSREKKESFPLTVTSAQKNPTAFYLCASSTTGAGNQPQHFGDGTRLSIL.

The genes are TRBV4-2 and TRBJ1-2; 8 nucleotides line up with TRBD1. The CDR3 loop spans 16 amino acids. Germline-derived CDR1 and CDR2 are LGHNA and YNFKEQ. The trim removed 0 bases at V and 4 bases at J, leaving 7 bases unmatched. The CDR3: CASSQEGTGGLYGYTF. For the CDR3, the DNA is TGTGCCAGCAGCCAAGAAGGGACAGGAGGGCTCTATGGCTACACCTTC.

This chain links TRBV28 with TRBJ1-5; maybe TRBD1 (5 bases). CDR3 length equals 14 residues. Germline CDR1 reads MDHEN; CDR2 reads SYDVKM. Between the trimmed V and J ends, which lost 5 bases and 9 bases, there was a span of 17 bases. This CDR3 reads CASSRRGVGRPQHF. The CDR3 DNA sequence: TGTGCCAGCAGTCGTAGAGGGGTCGGGAGGCCCCAGCATTTT.

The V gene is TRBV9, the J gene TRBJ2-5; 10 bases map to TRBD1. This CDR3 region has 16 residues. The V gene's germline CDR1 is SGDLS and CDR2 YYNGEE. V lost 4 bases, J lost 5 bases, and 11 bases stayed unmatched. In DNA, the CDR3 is TGTGCCAGCAGCCCCGGGACAGGGGTGACAGGCGAGACCCAGTACTTC. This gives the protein CASSPGTGVTGETQYF.

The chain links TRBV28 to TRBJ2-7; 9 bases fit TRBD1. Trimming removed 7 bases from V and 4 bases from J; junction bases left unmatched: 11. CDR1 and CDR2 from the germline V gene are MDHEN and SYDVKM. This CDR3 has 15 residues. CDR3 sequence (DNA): TGTGCCAGCACCACCGAAGGGGGGACAGGGTACGAGCAGTACTTC. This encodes CASTTEGGTGYEQYF.

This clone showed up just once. The chain's CDR3 is CASGATEIHSGNTIYF. The CDR3 coding sequence is TGCGCCAGCGGAGCGACTGAAATCCACTCTGGAAACACCATATATTTT. The chain links TRBV5-1 to TRBJ1-3; D not resolved. V was trimmed by 7 bases and J by 0 bases, leaving 17 bases between them. There are 16 residues in the CDR3. Per the germline V gene, CDR1 is SGHRS and CDR2 is YFSETQ.

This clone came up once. The CDR3: CASSLGRTVEETQYF. DNA for the CDR3: TGTGCCAGCAGCTTAGGCCGGACTGTGGAAGAGACCCAGTACTTC. The chain recombines TRBV7-2 with TRBJ2-5; TRBD2 is a possible D gene (5 bases). Looked up from germline, CDR1 is SGHTA and CDR2 is FQGNSA. The CDR3 consists of 15 residues. V was pared by 1 base and J by 3 bases, with 12 bases between.

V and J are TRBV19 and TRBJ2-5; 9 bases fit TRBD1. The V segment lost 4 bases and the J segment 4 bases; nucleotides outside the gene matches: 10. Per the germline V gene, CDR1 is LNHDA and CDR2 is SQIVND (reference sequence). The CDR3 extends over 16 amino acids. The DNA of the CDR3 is TGTGCCAGTAGTAGTGGGACAGGGCCACCCCTAGAGACCCAGTACTTC. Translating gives CASSSGTGPPLETQYF.

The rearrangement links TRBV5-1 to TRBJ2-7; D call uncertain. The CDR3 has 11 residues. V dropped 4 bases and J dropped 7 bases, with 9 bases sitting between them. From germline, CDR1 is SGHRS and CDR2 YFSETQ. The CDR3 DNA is TGCGCCAGCAGCCTCCTCGGGGAGCAGTACTTC. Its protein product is CASSLLGEQYF.

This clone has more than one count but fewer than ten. The CDR3 nucleotides read TGTGCCAGCCAACCGGACGCTGGAGGGACGGGTGGTGAGCAGTTCTTC. Protein: CASQPDAGGTGGEQFF. The gene calls are TRBV9 and TRBJ2-1, with D perhaps TRBD2 (6 bases). The CDR3 contains 16 residues. Trimming left V 7 bases short and J 9 bases short, with 26 bases between. Looked up from germline, CDR1 is SGDLS and CDR2 is YYNGEE.

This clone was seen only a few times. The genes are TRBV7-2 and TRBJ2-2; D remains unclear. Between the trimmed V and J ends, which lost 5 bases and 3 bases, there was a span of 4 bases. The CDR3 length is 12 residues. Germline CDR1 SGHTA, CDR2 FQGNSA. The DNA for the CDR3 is TGTGCCAGCAGCCGGGACACCGGGGAGCTGTTTTTT. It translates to CASSRDTGELFF.

The CDR3 DNA sequence: TGTGCCAGTAGTAGCGGGAGGGGGAACACTGAAGCTTTCTTT. Translation gives CASSSGRGNTEAFF. The chain carries TRBV19 and TRBJ1-1; possible D gene TRBD1, 5 bases. CDR3 length: 14 amino acids. Trimming removed 4 bases from V and 1 base from J, with 10 bases in between. The V gene's germline CDR1 is LNHDA and CDR2 SQIVND (reference sequence). The variable domain in full, completed from reference TRBV19 and TRBJ1-1, reads DGGITQSPKYLFRKEGQNVTLSCEQNLNHDAMYWYRQDPGQGLRLIYYSQIVNDFQKGDIAEGYSVSREKKESFPLTVTSAQKNPTAFYLCASSSGRGNTEAFFGQGTRLTVV.

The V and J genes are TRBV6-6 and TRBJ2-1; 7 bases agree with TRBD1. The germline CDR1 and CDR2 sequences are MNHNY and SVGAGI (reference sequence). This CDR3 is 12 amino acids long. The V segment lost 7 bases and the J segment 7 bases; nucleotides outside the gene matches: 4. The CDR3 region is CASNTGANEQFF. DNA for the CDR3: TGTGCCAGCAATACAGGGGCGAATGAGCAGTTCTTC.

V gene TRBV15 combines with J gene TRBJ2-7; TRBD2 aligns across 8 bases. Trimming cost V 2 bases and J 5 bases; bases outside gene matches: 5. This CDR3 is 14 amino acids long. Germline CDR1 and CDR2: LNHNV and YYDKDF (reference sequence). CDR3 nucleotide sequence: TGTGCCACCAGCAGATTTAGCGGGACCCACGAGCAGTACTTC. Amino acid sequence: CATSRFSGTHEQYF.

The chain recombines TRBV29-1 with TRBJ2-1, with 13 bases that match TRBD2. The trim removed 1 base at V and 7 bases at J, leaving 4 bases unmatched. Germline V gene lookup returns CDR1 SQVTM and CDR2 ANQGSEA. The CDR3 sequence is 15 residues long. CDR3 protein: CSVEGTSGSVNEQFF. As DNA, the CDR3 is TGCAGCGTTGAAGGGACTAGCGGGAGTGTTAATGAGCAGTTCTTC.

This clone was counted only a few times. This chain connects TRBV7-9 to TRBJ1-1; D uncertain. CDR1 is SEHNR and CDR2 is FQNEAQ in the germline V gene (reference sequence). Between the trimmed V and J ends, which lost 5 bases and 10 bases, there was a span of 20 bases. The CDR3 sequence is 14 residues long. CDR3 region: CASSDSRIPSGAFF. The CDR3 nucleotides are TGTGCCAGCAGCGATTCCCGCATTCCTAGTGGAGCTTTCTTT.

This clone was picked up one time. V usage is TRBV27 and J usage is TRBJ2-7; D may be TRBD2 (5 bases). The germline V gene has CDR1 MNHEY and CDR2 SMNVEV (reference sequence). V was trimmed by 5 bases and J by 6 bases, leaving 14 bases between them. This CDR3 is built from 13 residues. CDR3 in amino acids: CASSATGFAEQYF. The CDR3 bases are TGTGCCAGCAGTGCAACGGGGTTTGCCGAGCAGTACTTC.

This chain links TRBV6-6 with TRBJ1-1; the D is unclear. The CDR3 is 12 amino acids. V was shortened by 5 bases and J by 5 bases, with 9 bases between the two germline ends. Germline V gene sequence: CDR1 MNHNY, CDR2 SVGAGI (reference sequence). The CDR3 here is CASSPSGTEAFF. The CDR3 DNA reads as TGTGCCAGCAGTCCTAGTGGGACTGAAGCTTTCTTT.

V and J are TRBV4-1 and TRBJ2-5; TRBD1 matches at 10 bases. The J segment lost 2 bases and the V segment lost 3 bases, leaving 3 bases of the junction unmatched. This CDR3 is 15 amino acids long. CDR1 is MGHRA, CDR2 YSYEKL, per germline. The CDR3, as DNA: TGCGCCAGCAGCCAGACGGGACAGGGGCAAGAGACCCAGTACTTC. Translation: CASSQTGQGQETQYF.

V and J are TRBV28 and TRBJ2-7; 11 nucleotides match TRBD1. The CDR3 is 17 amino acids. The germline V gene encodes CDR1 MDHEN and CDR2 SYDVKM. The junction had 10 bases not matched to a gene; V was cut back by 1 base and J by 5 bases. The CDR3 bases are TGTGCCAGCAGTTTATTAACGGATAGGGACAGGGGGAACGAGCAGTACTTC. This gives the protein CASSLLTDRDRGNEQYF.

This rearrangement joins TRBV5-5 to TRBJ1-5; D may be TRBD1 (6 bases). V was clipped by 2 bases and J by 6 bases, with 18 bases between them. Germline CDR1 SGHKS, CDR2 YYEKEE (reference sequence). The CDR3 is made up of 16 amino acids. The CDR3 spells CASSLSAGDLFQPQHF. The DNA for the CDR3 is TGTGCCAGCAGCTTAAGCGCAGGGGACCTCTTTCAGCCCCAGCATTTT.

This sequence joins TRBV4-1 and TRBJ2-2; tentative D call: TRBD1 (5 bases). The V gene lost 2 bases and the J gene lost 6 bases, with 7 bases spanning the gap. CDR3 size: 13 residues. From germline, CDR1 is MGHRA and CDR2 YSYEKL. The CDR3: CASSQQGAGELFF. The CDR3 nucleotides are TGCGCCAGCAGCCAACAAGGGGCCGGGGAGCTGTTTTTT.

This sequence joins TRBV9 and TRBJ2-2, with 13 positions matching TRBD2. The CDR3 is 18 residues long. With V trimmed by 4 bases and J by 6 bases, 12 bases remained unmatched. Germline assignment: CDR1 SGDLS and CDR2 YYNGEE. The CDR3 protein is CASSRTSGGYRGPGELFF. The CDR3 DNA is TGTGCCAGCAGCCGGACTAGCGGGGGCTACCGGGGTCCCGGGGAGCTGTTTTTT.

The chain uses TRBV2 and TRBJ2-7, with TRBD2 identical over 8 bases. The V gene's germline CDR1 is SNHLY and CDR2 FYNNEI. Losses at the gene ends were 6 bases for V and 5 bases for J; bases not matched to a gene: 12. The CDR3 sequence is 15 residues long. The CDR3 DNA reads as TGTGCCAGCAGACTCGCCGGGGGGGCCATCCACGAGCAGTACTTC. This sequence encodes CASRLAGGAIHEQYF.